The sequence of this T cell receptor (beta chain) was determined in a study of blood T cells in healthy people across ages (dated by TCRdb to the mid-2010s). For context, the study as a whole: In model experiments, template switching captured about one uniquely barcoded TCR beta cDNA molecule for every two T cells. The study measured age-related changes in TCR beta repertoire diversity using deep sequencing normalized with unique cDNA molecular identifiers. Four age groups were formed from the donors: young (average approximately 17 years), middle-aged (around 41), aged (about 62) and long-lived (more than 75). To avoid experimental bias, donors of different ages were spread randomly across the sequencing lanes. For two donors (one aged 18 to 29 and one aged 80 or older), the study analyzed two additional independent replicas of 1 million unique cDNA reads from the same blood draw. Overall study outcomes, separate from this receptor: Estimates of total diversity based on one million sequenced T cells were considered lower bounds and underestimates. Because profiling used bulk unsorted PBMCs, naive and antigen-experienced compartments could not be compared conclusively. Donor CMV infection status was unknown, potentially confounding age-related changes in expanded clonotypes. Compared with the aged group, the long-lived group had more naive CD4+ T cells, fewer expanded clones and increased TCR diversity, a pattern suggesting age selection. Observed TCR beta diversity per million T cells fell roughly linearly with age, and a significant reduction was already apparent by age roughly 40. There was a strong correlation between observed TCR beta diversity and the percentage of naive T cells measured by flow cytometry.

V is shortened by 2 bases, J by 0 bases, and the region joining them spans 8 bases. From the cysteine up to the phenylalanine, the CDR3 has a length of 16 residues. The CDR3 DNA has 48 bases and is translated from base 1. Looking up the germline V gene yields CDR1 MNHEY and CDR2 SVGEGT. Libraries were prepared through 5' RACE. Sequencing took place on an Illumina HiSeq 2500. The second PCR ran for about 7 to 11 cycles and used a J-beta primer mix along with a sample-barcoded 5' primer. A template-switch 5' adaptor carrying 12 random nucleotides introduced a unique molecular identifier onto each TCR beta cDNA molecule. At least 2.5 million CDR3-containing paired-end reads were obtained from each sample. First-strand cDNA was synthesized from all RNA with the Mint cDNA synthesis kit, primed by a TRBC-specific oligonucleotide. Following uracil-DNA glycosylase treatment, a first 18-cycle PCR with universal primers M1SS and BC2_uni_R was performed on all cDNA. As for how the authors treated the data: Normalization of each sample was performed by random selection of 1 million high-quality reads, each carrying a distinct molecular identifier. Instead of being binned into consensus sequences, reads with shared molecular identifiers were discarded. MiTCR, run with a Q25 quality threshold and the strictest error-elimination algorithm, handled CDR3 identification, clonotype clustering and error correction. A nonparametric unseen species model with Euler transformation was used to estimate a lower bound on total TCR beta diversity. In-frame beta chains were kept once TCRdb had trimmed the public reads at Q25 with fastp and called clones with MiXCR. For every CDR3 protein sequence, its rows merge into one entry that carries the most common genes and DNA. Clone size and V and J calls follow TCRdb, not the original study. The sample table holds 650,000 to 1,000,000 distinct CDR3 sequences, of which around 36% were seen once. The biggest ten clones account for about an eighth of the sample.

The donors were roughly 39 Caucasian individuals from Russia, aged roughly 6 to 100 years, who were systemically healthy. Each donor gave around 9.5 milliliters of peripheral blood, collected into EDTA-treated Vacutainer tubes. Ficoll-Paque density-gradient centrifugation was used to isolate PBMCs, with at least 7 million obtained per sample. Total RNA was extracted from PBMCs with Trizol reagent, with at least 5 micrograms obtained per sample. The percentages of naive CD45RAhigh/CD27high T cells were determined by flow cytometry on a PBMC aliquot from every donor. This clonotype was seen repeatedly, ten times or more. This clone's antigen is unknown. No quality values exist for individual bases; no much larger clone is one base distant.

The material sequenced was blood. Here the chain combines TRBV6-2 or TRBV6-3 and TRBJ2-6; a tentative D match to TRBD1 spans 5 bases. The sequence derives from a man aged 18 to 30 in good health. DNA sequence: TGTGCCAGCAGTTACACCAGGGCCTCTGGGGCCAACGTCCTGACTTTC. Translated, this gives CASSYTRASGANVLTF.